The clone carrying this TCR beta chain was recorded at least ten times. The target antigen is unknown. This CDR3 has 13 amino acids. The germline V gene has CDR1 GTSNPN and CDR2 SVGIG (reference sequence). V was trimmed by 4 bases and J by 9 bases, leaving 16 bases between them. This sample is drawn from a study of T cells in Graves' hyperthyroidism and ophthalmopathy. Study-level findings and limits: Clonotypes that were expanded in thyroid above 0.001 mostly appeared in blood too.

Amplified regions were TCR beta CDR3 sequences from RNA transcripts. A first-round RT-PCR of the TCR CDR3 used the HTBI primer set. MiXCR, run by TCRdb on the multiplex PCR reads, gives a single entry per CDR3 protein. There are about 400,000 distinct CDR3 sequences in the sample; more than 13% occur only once, and around 27% lies in the top ten. Input material: blood. This receptor was obtained from a man aged 50 to 60 with Graves' ophthalmopathy. The chain links TRBV30 to TRBJ2-1, with D hard to call. The CDR3 loop is CAWIGGNLGEQFF. For the CDR3, the DNA is TGTGCCTGGATCGGTGGGAACTTGGGTGAGCAGTTCTTC.